The 17 T cell receptor beta chains below all came from one sample that was sequenced in a study of tumor-infiltrating lymphocytes in primary liver carcinoma. A constant-region primer primed TCR beta cDNA synthesis from 400 to 550 ng of total RNA. What produced the TCR beta libraries was three nested multiplex PCR rounds using slightly modified ARM-PCR. In the first two PCR rounds, TRBV1-TRBV30 forward primers were paired with a C-beta reverse primer, and each round lasted roughly 10 cycles. TCRdb called the multiplex PCR reads again in MiXCR, with one record for every CDR3 protein. The sample yields 85,000 to 100,000 distinct CDR3 sequences, 55% to 75% seen once. Taking 20-30 mg of unsorted bulk tissue, the authors co-extracted RNA and DNA. The sample consisted of tumor-adjacent normal liver tissue. The receptors come from a man aged 35 to 55 with primary liver carcinoma and hepatitis B virus infection.

This clonotype has ten or more counts. The chain links TRBV4-1 to TRBJ2-2, with TRBD1 matching 7 bases. The V and J ends lost 3 bases and 2 bases, in that order; junction bases with no gene match: 6. The CDR3 loop spans 16 amino acids. Germline V lookup: CDR1 MGHRA, CDR2 YSYEKL. CDR3 protein: CASSHAGTANTGELFF. The DNA of the CDR3 is TGCGCCAGCAGCCACGCCGGGACAGCCAACACCGGGGAGCTGTTTTTT.

Details on this clonotype: The junction differs from germline at one of its ends, possibly a read error. This rearrangement joins TRBV6-5 to TRBJ2-5; TRBD2 agrees at 7 bases. This CDR3 is built from 14 residues. In germline, CDR1 is MNHEY, CDR2 SVGAGI. Here the CDR3 DNA reads TGTACCAGCACCCGACTAGCAGGACAAGAGACACAGTACTTC. This gives the protein CTSTRLAGQETQYF.

Concerning this clonotype itself: One junction end does not reproduce the germline sequence, and a read error may be involved. The gene calls are TRBV29-1 and TRBJ1-1, with 8 bases lining up with TRBD1. The CDR3 loop spans 13 amino acids. Germline CDR1 SQVTM, CDR2 ANQGSEA. The DNA of the CDR3 is TGTAGCGTTGACGGTCAGGGGGCCACTGAAGCTTCCTTT. Translation: CSVDGQGATEASF.

As concerns this clonotype: A junction boundary mismatches the germline segment, possibly from a read error. The chain recombines TRBV6-5 with TRBJ1-5, with D perhaps matching TRBD1 (6 bases). This CDR3 is built from 14 residues. Germline V CDR1 and CDR2: MNHEY, SVGAGI. CDR3 sequence (DNA): TGTGCCAGCAGGCTCGGGGGGCGACGTCAGTCCCAGCATTTT. This translates into CASRLGGRRQSQHF.

As regards this clonotype: At one end the junction does not follow the germline gene, possibly because of a read error. The chain carries TRBV6-2 or TRBV6-3 and TRBJ2-7; the match to TRBD2 covers 10 bases. Germline V gives CDR1 MNHEY, CDR2 SVGEGT. This CDR3 is 13 amino acids long. This chain's CDR3 is CANSGLADYEQYF. The CDR3, as DNA: TGTGCCAACAGTGGACTAGCGGACTACGAGCAGTACTTC.

At least ten counts were recorded for this clonotype. V gene TRBV4-1 combines with J gene TRBJ2-1; 11 nucleotides match TRBD2. V lost 5 bases to trimming and J lost 7 bases; unmatched junction nucleotides: 7. Germline CDR1 MGHRA, CDR2 YSYEKL. This CDR3 has 15 amino acids. For the CDR3, the DNA is TGCGCCAGCAGCTTAGCGGGAGGGCCGGGGAATGAGCAGTTCTTC. Translation gives CASSLAGGPGNEQFF.

As to this clonotype: At one of its ends the junction is not consistent with the germline gene, which may arise from a read error. V usage is TRBV4-1 and J usage is TRBJ1-5; tentative D call: TRBD1 (5 bases). CDR3 length: 14 amino acids. Per germline, CDR1 MGHRA and CDR2 YSYEKL. In DNA, the CDR3 is TGCGCCAGCGGCCAAGGGACCGCCCATCAGCCCCAGCATTTT. Its translation is CASGQGTAHQPQHF.

Remarks on this clonotype: Given the absence of the conserved phenylalanine or tryptophan at the CDR3 end, a read error is likely. This chain uses TRBV6-5 with TRBJ1-6; D remains unclear. The CDR3 is 17 amino acids. The germline V gene encodes CDR1 MNHEY and CDR2 SVGAGI. The CDR3 DNA follows: TGTGCCAGTAGTTTTTCTATGGGGAGGGCCGGGGTTTCACCCCTCCACCTT. This translates into CASSFSMGRAGVSPLHL.

This clonotype was seen many times. The V gene is TRBV10-3, the J gene TRBJ2-3; D unclear. V dropped 0 bases and J dropped 2 bases, with 12 bases sitting between them. Germline V gene lookup returns CDR1 ENHRY and CDR2 SYGVKD. This CDR3 is built from 16 residues. CDR3: CAISESGFQDTDTQYF. The CDR3 DNA sequence: TGTGCCATCAGTGAGTCGGGGTTTCAAGACACAGATACGCAGTATTTT.

Note on this clonotype: The conserved phenylalanine or tryptophan normally closing the CDR3 is absent here, so this likely arose from a read error. The chain combines TRBV29-1 with TRBJ2-1; D not certain. Trimming removed 1 base at V and 5 bases at J, with 12 bases between. The CDR3 is made up of 14 amino acids. Germline CDR1 reads SQVTM; CDR2 reads ANQGSEA. CDR3 sequence reads: CSVEGHDLNNEQFL. Written as DNA, the CDR3 is TGCAGCGTTGAAGGGCACGACCTTAACAATGAGCAGTTCCTC.

Concerning this clonotype: One end of the junction fails to match germline, which may point to a read error. The V and J genes are TRBV5-4 and TRBJ1-2; 7 bases match TRBD1. Germline CDR1 is SGHNT and CDR2 is YYREEE (reference sequence). The CDR3 totals 14 residues. The CDR3 DNA reads TGTGCCAGCAGCTCCCGACAGGGAAACTATGGCTACATCTTC. This encodes CASSSRQGNYGYIF.

Notes on this clonotype: A much larger clone lies a single base off, so this may be a read error. This chain connects TRBV12-3 or TRBV12-4 to TRBJ2-2; D perhaps matches TRBD2 (6 bases). The CDR3 covers 15 residues. The CDR3 reads CVSSLDGGYTGELFF. The CDR3 DNA follows: TGTGTCAGCAGTTTGGACGGGGGATACACCGGGGAGCTGTTTTTT.

V is TRBV20-1 and J is TRBJ2-7; D might be TRBD2 (6 bases). The CDR3 spans 10 residues. Germline V lookup: CDR1 DFQATT, CDR2 SNEGSKA (reference sequence). V was pared by 5 bases and J by 7 bases, with 9 bases between. DNA for the CDR3: TGCAGTGCTCTCGGGGGTGAGCAGTACTTC. It codes for CSALGGEQYF.

Points on this clonotype: A read error is possible here, since a much larger clone lies one base away. CDR3 DNA sequence: TGCAGCATTGAAGAGGTCTACCCGCAGTATTTT. Translated: CSIEEVYPQYF. The gene calls are TRBV29-1 and TRBJ2-3; no definite D call. The CDR3 contains 11 residues. Germline CDR1 reads SQVTM; CDR2 reads ANQGSEA.

The chain combines TRBV11-2 with TRBJ2-2; 8 bases align to TRBD2. Trimming cost V 5 bases and J 6 bases; bases outside gene matches: 14. CDR3 length equals 17 residues. Looked up from germline, CDR1 is SGHAT and CDR2 is FQNNGV. CDR3 sequence reads: CASSTGLVISPAGELFF. DNA of the CDR3: TGTGCCAGCAGCACGGGACTAGTGATCTCCCCGGCCGGGGAGCTGTTTTTT.

This clonotype was recorded many times. The chain carries TRBV5-1 and TRBJ2-5; TRBD2 agrees at 9 bases. Germline CDR1 SGHRS, CDR2 YFSETQ. This CDR3 spans 13 amino acids. V lost 7 bases to trimming and J lost 3 bases; unmatched junction nucleotides: 4. CDR3 protein: CASAVAGEETQYF. The CDR3 DNA reads TGCGCCAGCGCCGTAGCGGGAGAAGAGACCCAGTACTTC.

Details on this clonotype: This may be a read error, as it is one base from a much larger clone. The chain links TRBV28 to TRBJ1-5; D is possibly TRBD1 (6 bases). The CDR3 is made up of 16 amino acids. Germline V CDR1 and CDR2: MDHEN, SYDVKM. CDR3 region: CAISLMTGGINQPQHF. The CDR3 DNA reads TGTGCCATCAGTTTAATGACGGGGGGCATCAATCAGCCCCAGCATTTT.